Here is one TCR beta chain with its context. The record originates from a study of cytomegalovirus exposure and HLA in healthy donors. Trimming pared 0 bases from V and 6 bases from J, leaving 5 bases between. CDR3 length: 12 amino acids. From germline, CDR1 is SGHAT and CDR2 FQNNGV. It was with 60 Vbeta and 13 Jbeta primers that the PCR ran. Some clones are missing from TCRdb's copy, which holds only in-frame ones; the method was immunoSEQ multiplex PCR. The table includes about 120,000 clones, around three quarters detected once. The chain combines TRBV11-2 with TRBJ1-1; D is uncertain. This sequence was found in a man aged 18 to 30 in good health and CMV-seronegative. Sequencing was carried out using PBMCs. DNA of the CDR3: TGTGCCAGCAGCTTAGATCAGGCTGAAGCTTTCTTT. Translating it yields CASSLDQAEAFF.